Listed here is a single T cell receptor (beta chain). In its sample, this clone comes out as medium-sized (0.01 to 0.1%). It lacks a known antigen. Per-base qualities were not stored, and no clone one base away is much larger. The library was generated by PCR. Sequencing relied on an Illumina HiSeq 4000. The TCR beta-chain CDR3 region of each patient was profiled by high-throughput sequencing. From the authors' description of their analysis: The researchers built a classifier to tell apart papillary thyroid cancer patients with distant metastasis, based on CDR3 differences among clinicopathological groups. Repertoire diversity was assessed with the Shannon index, and tumor-blood repertoire similarity with the Morisita-Horn index. TCRdb ran its own pipeline on the public reads, namely fastp trimming at Q25 and MiXCR clone calling, and kept in-frame beta chains. What appears here as the V and J calls and clone size reflects TCRdb's work, not the paper's. Recorded for this sample are approximately 20,000 clones; around 13% of them occurred a single time. Approximately 24% of the sample goes to the ten largest clones.

CDR1 and CDR2, looked up from the germline V gene (reference sequence), are LNHDA and SQIVND. Trimming costs V 3 bases and J 3 bases, and their ends lie 9 bases apart. The CDR3 has 13 amino acids, counting the end cysteine and phenylalanine. Just CDR3 DNA is preserved here, 39 bases in frame from base 1. The data were obtained in a study of metastatic and nonmetastatic thyroid tumors (dated by TCRdb to the early 2020s). Study-wide context: For patients with malignant and with benign thyroid disease, the researchers compared repertoires between peripheral blood samples and tumor or nodule tissue samples.

Summary of the overall study and its limitations: In both blood and tumor samples, TCR beta diversity was reported to be significantly higher in malignant tumors than in benign nodules.

Before undergoing thyroid surgery, none of the patients had been given any kind of treatment. The study retrospectively analysed patient clinical samples collected from the early 2010s to the late 2010s using T-cell receptor beta sequencing. This chain joins TRBV19 to TRBJ2-7; the D gene cannot be resolved reliably. The receptor comes from a female donor with papillary thyroid cancer or a benign thyroid nodule (not recorded which). Some clones in this sample may be carry-over from other donors' samples. Specimen: blood. The sequenced DNA is TGTGCCAGTAGTATCCCCGGCAGCTACGAGCAGTACTTC. The encoded protein is CASSIPGSYEQYF.